Listed below are T cell receptor beta chains from one sample, sequenced in a study of T cells in narcolepsy. Assay used: immunoSEQ multiplex PCR; TCRdb lists only in-frame clones, some missing. The sample contains about 22,000 clones, 80% to 85% of which appear only once. The specimen was memory (CD45RA-) CD4+ T cells from blood. All receptors come from a human donor in good health. Each CDR3 is given with its conserved first and last residue. Fields, in order: J gene, V gene, CDR3 length, clone size, D gene, CDR3 DNA, CDR3 protein. D genes are given only for firm matches. The size of a clone is reported for some rows only, either as once, few or many, or as a class for expanded clones.

J gene: TRBJ1-6
V gene: TRBV27
CDR3 length: 18
clone size: .
D gene: .
CDR3 DNA: TGTGCCAGCACCCAGGAGTGGGGGGGCGCATCCTATAATTCACCCCTCCACTTT
CDR3 protein: CASTQEWGGASYNSPLHF

J gene: TRBJ2-7
V gene: TRBV5-6
CDR3 length: 16
clone size: .
D gene: .
CDR3 DNA: TGTGCCACCGAAACAGGGCCCTGGGAGGGGGCGAACGAGCAGTACTTC
CDR3 protein: CATETGPWEGANEQYF

J gene: TRBJ2-7
V gene: TRBV5-1
CDR3 length: 13
clone size: .
D gene: .
CDR3 DNA: TGTGCCAGCACCCAACAGGGAGGGTACGAGCAGTACTTC
CDR3 protein: CASTQQGGYEQYF

J gene: TRBJ2-3
V gene: TRBV7-9
CDR3 length: 14
clone size: .
D gene: .
CDR3 DNA: TGTGCCAGCAGCCCGAAAGGTCCGGAGCATACGCAGTATTTT
CDR3 protein: CASSPKGPEHTQYF

J gene: TRBJ1-2
V gene: TRBV6-1
CDR3 length: 13
clone size: .
D gene: TRBD1
CDR3 DNA: TGTGCCAGCAGAACTCCAGGGGGGAATGGCTACACCTTC
CDR3 protein: CASRTPGGNGYTF

J gene: TRBJ2-7
V gene: TRBV5-1
CDR3 length: 15
clone size: .
D gene: TRBD2
CDR3 DNA: TGCGCCAGCAGCTGGACTAGCGGGGACTCCTACGAGCAGTACTTC
CDR3 protein: CASSWTSGDSYEQYF

J gene: TRBJ2-7
V gene: TRBV2
CDR3 length: 12
clone size: .
D gene: TRBD1
CDR3 DNA: TGTGCCAGCCGGGACAGACTTTACGAGCAGTACTTC
CDR3 protein: CASRDRLYEQYF

J gene: TRBJ1-1
V gene: TRBV9
CDR3 length: 14
clone size: .
D gene: .
CDR3 DNA: TGTGCCAGCAGCGTAGAGGCTCAGAACACTGAAGCTTTCTTT
CDR3 protein: CASSVEAQNTEAFF

J gene: TRBJ2-3
V gene: TRBV5-8
CDR3 length: 17
clone size: .
D gene: TRBD2
CDR3 DNA: TGTGCCAGCAGCTTTGCGGCGCTAGCGGAGAGCACAGATACGCAGTATTTT
CDR3 protein: CASSFAALAESTDTQYF

J gene: TRBJ1-6
V gene: TRBV11-2
CDR3 length: 14
clone size: .
D gene: TRBD1
CDR3 DNA: TGTGCCAGCAGATTCGGGACAGCGAATTCACCCCTCCACTTT
CDR3 protein: CASRFGTANSPLHF

J gene: TRBJ1-1
V gene: TRBV5-6
CDR3 length: 13
clone size: .
D gene: .
CDR3 DNA: TGTGCCAGCAGCTTTGGGGGTAACACTGAAGCTTTCTTT
CDR3 protein: CASSFGGNTEAFF

J gene: TRBJ2-1
V gene: TRBV5-1
CDR3 length: 13
clone size: .
D gene: .
CDR3 DNA: TGCGCCAGCAGCTTGTGGACTAACAATGAGCAGTTCTTC
CDR3 protein: CASSLWTNNEQFF

J gene: TRBJ2-3
V gene: TRBV29-1
CDR3 length: 12
clone size: .
D gene: .
CDR3 DNA: TGCAGCGTTGAAGTAGTGGCTTATACGCAGTATTTT
CDR3 protein: CSVEVVAYTQYF

J gene: TRBJ2-3
V gene: TRBV9
CDR3 length: 15
clone size: .
D gene: .
CDR3 DNA: TGTGCCAGCAGCGACGGGACCCTTCTTTCCCATACGCAGTATTTT
CDR3 protein: CASSDGTLLSHTQYF

J gene: TRBJ2-5
V gene: TRBV5-4
CDR3 length: 13
clone size: few
D gene: .
CDR3 DNA: TGTGCCAGCAGCTTGGAAAGAGGAGAGACCCAGTACTTC
CDR3 protein: CASSLERGETQYF

J gene: TRBJ2-7
V gene: TRBV11-3
CDR3 length: 14
clone size: .
D gene: .
CDR3 DNA: TGTGCCAGCAGCTTATTGGGGGCCTCCTACGAGCAGTACTTC
CDR3 protein: CASSLLGASYEQYF

J gene: TRBJ1-6
V gene: TRBV11-2
CDR3 length: 18
clone size: .
D gene: .
CDR3 DNA: TGTGCCAGCAGCTTAAAGGGTTCATCAGCCGGCTATAATTCACCCCTCCACTTT
CDR3 protein: CASSLKGSSAGYNSPLHF

J gene: TRBJ1-2
V gene: TRBV10-1
CDR3 length: 16
clone size: .
D gene: .
CDR3 DNA: TGCGCCAGGATTGACTTAGACCCCCACAGGGTAGACGGCTACACCTTC
CDR3 protein: CARIDLDPHRVDGYTF

J gene: TRBJ2-1
V gene: TRBV6-9
CDR3 length: 15
clone size: few
D gene: TRBD2
CDR3 DNA: TGTGCCAGCAGTTACGGGGGGGCAGTCCACAATGAGCAGTTCTTC
CDR3 protein: CASSYGGAVHNEQFF

J gene: TRBJ2-1
V gene: TRBV11-3
CDR3 length: 12
clone size: .
D gene: .
CDR3 DNA: TGTGCCAGCAGCTTAGCCCACAATGAGCAGTTCTTC
CDR3 protein: CASSLAHNEQFF

J gene: TRBJ1-6
V gene: TRBV4-3
CDR3 length: 15
clone size: once
D gene: .
CDR3 DNA: TGCGCCAGCAGCCAATACGGACAGTTTCAGTCACCCCTCCACTTT
CDR3 protein: CASSQYGQFQSPLHF

J gene: TRBJ2-2
V gene: TRBV19
CDR3 length: 18
clone size: .
D gene: .
CDR3 DNA: TGTGCCAGTAGTATAGTATCGCTAGCGATAGGGAACACCGGGGAGCTGTTTTTT
CDR3 protein: CASSIVSLAIGNTGELFF

J gene: TRBJ2-5
V gene: TRBV29-1
CDR3 length: 13
clone size: once
D gene: TRBD2
CDR3 DNA: TGCAGCGTTCGGCTAGCGGGGTTGGAGACCCAGTACTTC
CDR3 protein: CSVRLAGLETQYF

J gene: TRBJ1-1
V gene: TRBV5-1
CDR3 length: 16
clone size: .
D gene: .
CDR3 DNA: TGCGCCAGCAGACCGCCTCGGACAACGGGGAACACTGAAGCTTTCTTT
CDR3 protein: CASRPPRTTGNTEAFF

J gene: TRBJ2-2
V gene: TRBV11-3
CDR3 length: 15
clone size: .
D gene: .
CDR3 DNA: TGTGCCAGCAGCTTGCGGGTGGAGAACACCGGGGAGCTGTTTTTT
CDR3 protein: CASSLRVENTGELFF

J gene: TRBJ1-2
V gene: TRBV4-2
CDR3 length: 18
clone size: .
D gene: .
CDR3 DNA: TGTGCCAGCAGCCAAGTACCGGGGCCGGGACTTGGCAACTATGGCTACACCTTC
CDR3 protein: CASSQVPGPGLGNYGYTF

J gene: TRBJ2-5
V gene: TRBV6-5
CDR3 length: 14
clone size: .
D gene: TRBD1
CDR3 DNA: TGTGCCAGCAGCATGGGACAGGGTACAGAGACCCAGTACTTC
CDR3 protein: CASSMGQGTETQYF

J gene: TRBJ2-3
V gene: TRBV20-1
CDR3 length: 11
clone size: .
D gene: .
CDR3 DNA: TGCAGTGCTAGACGGACAGATACGCAGTATTTT
CDR3 protein: CSARRTDTQYF